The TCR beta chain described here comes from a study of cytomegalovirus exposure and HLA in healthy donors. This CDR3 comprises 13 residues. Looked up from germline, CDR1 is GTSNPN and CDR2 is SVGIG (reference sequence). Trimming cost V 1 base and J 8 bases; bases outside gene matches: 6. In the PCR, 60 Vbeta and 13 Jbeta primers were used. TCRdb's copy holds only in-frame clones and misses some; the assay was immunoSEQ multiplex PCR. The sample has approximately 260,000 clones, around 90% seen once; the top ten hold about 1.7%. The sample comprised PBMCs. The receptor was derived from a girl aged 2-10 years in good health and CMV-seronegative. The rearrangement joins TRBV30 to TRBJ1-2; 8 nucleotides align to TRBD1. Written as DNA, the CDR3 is TGTGCCTGGAGTGGCGTGTCAGGGGGCGGCTACACCTTC. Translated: CAWSGVSGGGYTF.